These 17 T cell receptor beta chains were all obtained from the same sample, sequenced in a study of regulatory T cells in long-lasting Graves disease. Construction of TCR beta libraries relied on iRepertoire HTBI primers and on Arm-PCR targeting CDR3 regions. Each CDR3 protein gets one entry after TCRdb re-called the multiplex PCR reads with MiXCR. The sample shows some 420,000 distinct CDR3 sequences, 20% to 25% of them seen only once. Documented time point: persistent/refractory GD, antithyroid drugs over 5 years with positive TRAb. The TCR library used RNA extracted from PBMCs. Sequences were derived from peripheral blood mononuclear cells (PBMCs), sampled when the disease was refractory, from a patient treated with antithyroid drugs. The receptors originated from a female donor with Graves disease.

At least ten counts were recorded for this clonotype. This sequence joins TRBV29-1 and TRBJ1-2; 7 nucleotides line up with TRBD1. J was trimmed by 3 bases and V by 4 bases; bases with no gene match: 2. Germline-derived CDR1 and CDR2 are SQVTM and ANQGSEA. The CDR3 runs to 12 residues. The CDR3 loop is CSVAGTDYGYTF. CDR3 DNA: TGCAGCGTTGCCGGGACAGACTATGGCTACACCTTC.

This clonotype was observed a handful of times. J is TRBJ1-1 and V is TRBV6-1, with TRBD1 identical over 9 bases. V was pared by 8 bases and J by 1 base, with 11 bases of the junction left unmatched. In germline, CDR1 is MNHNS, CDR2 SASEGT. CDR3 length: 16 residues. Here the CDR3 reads CASRPGTGTRNTEAFF. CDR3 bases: TGTGCCAGCCGACCGGGGACAGGGACGAGGAACACTGAAGCTTTCTTT.

The CDR3 spells CSAEEGALDQPQHF. CDR3 sequence (DNA): TGCAGTGCCGAGGAGGGGGCGCTCGACCAGCCCCAGCATTTT. The V call is TRBV20-1, the J call TRBJ1-5; 7 nucleotides match TRBD1. After removal of 6 bases from V and 7 bases from J, the junction contained 12 bases not matched to a gene. The V gene's germline CDR1 is DFQATT and CDR2 SNEGSKA (reference sequence). The CDR3 spans 14 residues.

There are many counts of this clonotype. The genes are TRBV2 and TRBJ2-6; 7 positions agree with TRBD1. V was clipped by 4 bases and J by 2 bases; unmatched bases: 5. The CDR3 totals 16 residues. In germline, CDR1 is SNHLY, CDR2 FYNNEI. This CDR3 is CASSGQGAAGANVLTF. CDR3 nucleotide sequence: TGTGCCAGCAGTGGACAGGGTGCGGCTGGGGCCAACGTCCTGACTTTC.

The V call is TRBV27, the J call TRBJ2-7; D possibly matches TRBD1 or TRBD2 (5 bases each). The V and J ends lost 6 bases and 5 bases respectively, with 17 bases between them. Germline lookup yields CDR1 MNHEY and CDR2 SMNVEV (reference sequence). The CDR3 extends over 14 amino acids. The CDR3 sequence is CASRTTGAADEQYF. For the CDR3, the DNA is TGTGCCAGCAGAACCACCGGGGCCGCGGACGAGCAGTACTTC.

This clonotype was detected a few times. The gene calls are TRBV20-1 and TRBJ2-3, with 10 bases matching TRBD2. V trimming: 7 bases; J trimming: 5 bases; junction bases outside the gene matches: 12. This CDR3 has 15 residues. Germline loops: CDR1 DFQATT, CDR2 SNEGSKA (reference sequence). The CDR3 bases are TGCAGTGTTCCCCCTGAGCGGGAGGGCGGAGATACGCAGTATTTT. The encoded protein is CSVPPEREGGDTQYF.

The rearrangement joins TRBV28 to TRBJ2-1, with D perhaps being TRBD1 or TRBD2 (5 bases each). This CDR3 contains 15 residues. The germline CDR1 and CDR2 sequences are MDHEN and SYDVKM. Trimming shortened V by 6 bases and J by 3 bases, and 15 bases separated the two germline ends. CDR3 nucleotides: TGTGCCAGCAGCCTGGGACCATTGGTCTACAATGAGCAGTTCTTC. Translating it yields CASSLGPLVYNEQFF.

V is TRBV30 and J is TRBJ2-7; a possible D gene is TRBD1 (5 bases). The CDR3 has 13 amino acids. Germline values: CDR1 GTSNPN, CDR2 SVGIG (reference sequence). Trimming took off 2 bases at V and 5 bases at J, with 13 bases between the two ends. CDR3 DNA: TGTGCCTGGAGTCGAAAGGGGATGGACGAGCAGTACTTC. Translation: CAWSRKGMDEQYF.

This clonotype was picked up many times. Here the CDR3 reads CASSRTDGQGYYGYTF. CDR3 nucleotide sequence: TGTGCCAGCAGTCGGACCGATGGACAGGGGTACTATGGCTACACCTTC. The chain recombines TRBV2 with TRBJ1-2; TRBD1 aligns across 9 bases. Per the germline V gene, CDR1 is SNHLY and CDR2 is FYNNEI. Trimming removed 5 bases from V and 3 bases from J; junction bases left unmatched: 10. The CDR3 is made up of 16 amino acids.

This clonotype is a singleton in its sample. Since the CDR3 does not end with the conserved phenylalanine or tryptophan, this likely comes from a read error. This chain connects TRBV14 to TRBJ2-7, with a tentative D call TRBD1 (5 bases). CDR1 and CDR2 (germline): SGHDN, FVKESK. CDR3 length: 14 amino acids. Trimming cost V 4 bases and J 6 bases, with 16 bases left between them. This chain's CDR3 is CASSRSTVTGEQYS. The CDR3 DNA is TGTGCCAGCAGCCGATCGACAGTTACAGGCGAGCAGTACTCC.

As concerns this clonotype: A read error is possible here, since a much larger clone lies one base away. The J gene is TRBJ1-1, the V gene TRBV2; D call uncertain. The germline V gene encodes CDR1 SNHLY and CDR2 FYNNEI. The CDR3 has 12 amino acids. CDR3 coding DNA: TGTGCCAGCATCCTAGTGAACACTGTAGCTTTCTTT. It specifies CASILVNTVAFF. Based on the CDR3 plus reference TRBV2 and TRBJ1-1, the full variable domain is EPEVTQTPSHQVTQMGQEVILRCVPISNHLYFYWYRQILGQKVEFLVSFYNNEISEKSEIFDDQFSVERPDGSNFTLKIRSTKLEDSAMYFCASILVNTVAFFGQGTRLTVV.

CDR3 amino acids: CASSRIRKTEAFF. CDR3 bases: TGTGCCAGCAGTCGGATTAGGAAGACTGAAGCTTTCTTT. This rearrangement joins TRBV6-1 to TRBJ1-1; no reliable D call. Trimming removed 5 bases at V and 5 bases at J, with 12 bases between. The CDR3 has 13 residues. Germline V gives CDR1 MNHNS, CDR2 SASEGT.

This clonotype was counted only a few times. CDR3: CSVDTGEGPGGELFF. The CDR3 coding sequence is TGCAGCGTCGATACGGGGGAGGGCCCTGGCGGGGAGCTGTTTTTT. The chain is built from TRBV29-1 and TRBJ2-2, with 7 positions matching TRBD2. The V gene end was trimmed by 6 bases and the J gene end by 7 bases; junction bases not matched to a gene: 14. Germline V lookup: CDR1 SQVTM, CDR2 ANQGSEA. The CDR3 length is 15 residues.

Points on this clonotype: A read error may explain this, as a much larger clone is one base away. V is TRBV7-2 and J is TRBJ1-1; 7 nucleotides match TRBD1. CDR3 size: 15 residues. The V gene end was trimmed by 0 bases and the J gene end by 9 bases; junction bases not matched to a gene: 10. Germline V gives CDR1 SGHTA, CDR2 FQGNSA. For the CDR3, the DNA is TGTGCCAGCAGCTTAGCCTTGGGGACGACAGGGAAAGCTTTCTTT. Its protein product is CASSLALGTTGKAFF.

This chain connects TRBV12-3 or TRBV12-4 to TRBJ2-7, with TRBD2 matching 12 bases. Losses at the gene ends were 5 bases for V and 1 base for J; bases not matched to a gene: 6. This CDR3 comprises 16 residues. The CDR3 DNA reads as TGTGCCAGCAGTCCACAACTAGCGGGAGGTTCCTACGAGCAGTACTTC. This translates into CASSPQLAGGSYEQYF.

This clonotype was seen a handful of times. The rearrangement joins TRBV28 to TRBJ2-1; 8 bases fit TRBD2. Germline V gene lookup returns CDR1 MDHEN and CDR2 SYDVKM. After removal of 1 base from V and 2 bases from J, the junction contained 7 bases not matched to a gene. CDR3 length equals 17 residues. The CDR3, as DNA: TGTGCCAGCAGTTTATTCATCCTAGCGGGCACCTACAATGAGCAGTTCTTC. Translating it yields CASSLFILAGTYNEQFF.

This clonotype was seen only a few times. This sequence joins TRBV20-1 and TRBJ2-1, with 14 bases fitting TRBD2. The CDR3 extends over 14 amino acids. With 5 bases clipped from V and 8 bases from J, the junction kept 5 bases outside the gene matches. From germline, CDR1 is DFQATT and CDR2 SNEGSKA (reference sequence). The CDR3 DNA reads TGCAGTGCTCCACGACTAGCGGGGGGGTATGAGCAGTTCTTC. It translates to CSAPRLAGGYEQFF.